One and the same sample provided the 27 T cell receptor beta chains below, sequenced in a study of OX40 agonist ivuxolimab in advanced cancers. This table comes from immunoSEQ multiplex PCR, and its TCRdb copy is limited to in-frame clones, with some not included. The data show 65,000 to 90,000 clones, with 75% to 95% seen just once and 0.5% to 0.55% held by the top ten. The starting material was CD4+ or CD8+ T cells sorted from blood, obtained in a trial of the OX40 agonist ivuxolimab. The receptors here all came from an adult with an advanced solid tumor such as melanoma, head and neck, liver or kidney cancer.

The chain employs TRBV11-2 and TRBJ1-5; no clear D gene. From germline, CDR1 is SGHAT and CDR2 FQNNGV. The CDR3 loop spans 13 amino acids. V was clipped by 1 base and J by 3 bases, with 4 bases between them. The CDR3 nucleotides are TGTGCCAGCAGCTTAGGGATCAATCAGCCCCAGCATTTT. It yields the protein CASSLGINQPQHF.

The rearrangement links TRBV11-2 to TRBJ2-1; 7 nucleotides align to TRBD2. Germline V gene lookup returns CDR1 SGHAT and CDR2 FQNNGV. V gave up 0 bases and J gave up 5 bases; unmatched junction bases: 4. This CDR3 has 15 amino acids. Here the CDR3 reads CASSLDSGGHNEQFF. The CDR3 DNA follows: TGTGCCAGCAGCTTAGATTCGGGGGGACACAATGAGCAGTTCTTC.

Only one count was recorded for this clone. The J gene is TRBJ2-7, the V gene TRBV21-1; the DNA was not compared with TRBD2, the D call given in the table. TRBV21-1 is listed as a pseudogene. The CDR3 loop spans 13 amino acids. The CDR3 DNA follows: TGTGCCAGCAGGCGGATCCCGTCCTACGAGCAGTACTTC. It yields the protein CASRRIPSYEQYF.

The V call is TRBV7-8, the J call TRBJ2-2; D not resolved. V lost 1 base to trimming and J lost 3 bases, with 6 bases between them. Germline CDR1 and CDR2: SGHVS and FQNEAQ. The CDR3 has 14 residues. The DNA for the CDR3 is TGTGCCAGCAGCTTAGACACCTACACCGGGGAGCTGTTTTTT. Translation: CASSLDTYTGELFF.

The chain recombines TRBV18 with TRBJ2-7; 7 nucleotides match TRBD1. CDR1 is KGHSH, CDR2 LQKENI, per germline. J gave up 3 bases and V 6 bases, and 17 bases lay outside the gene matches. The CDR3 runs to 17 residues. In DNA form, the CDR3 reads TGTGCCAGCTCCTCAGCAACAGGGGCGTCTATCCTCTACGAGCAGTACTTC. This sequence encodes CASSSATGASILYEQYF.

The chain has TRBV29-1 and TRBJ1-1; D not certain. This CDR3 region has 14 residues. V shed 5 bases and J shed 0 bases, with 13 bases lying between them. Germline values: CDR1 SQVTM, CDR2 ANQGSEA. The CDR3 DNA follows: TGCAGCGTTAGCGGTGGGTCCATGAACACTGAAGCTTTCTTT. Residues: CSVSGGSMNTEAFF.

The CDR3 nucleotides are TGTGCCAGCACTAGCGGTTCGGACACCGGGGAGCTGTTTTTT. Protein sequence: CASTSGSDTGELFF. The gene calls are TRBV7-9 and TRBJ2-2; 7 bases are shared with TRBD2. Trimming at V came to 7 bases and at J to 3 bases, leaving 5 bases not matched to a gene. Per the germline V gene, CDR1 is SEHNR and CDR2 is FQNEAQ (reference sequence). The CDR3 covers 14 residues. The whole variable domain, remainder taken from reference TRBV7-9 and TRBJ2-2, is DTGVSQNPRHKITKRGQNVTFRCDPISEHNRLYWYRQTLGQGPEFLTYFQNEAQLEKSRLLSDRFSAERPKGSFSTLEIQRTEQGDSAMYLCASTSGSDTGELFFGEGSRLTVL.

The genes are TRBV9 and TRBJ2-2; D possibly corresponds to TRBD2 (6 bases). The CDR3 has 14 residues. V lost 7 bases to trimming and J lost 7 bases, with 17 bases between them. Germline V gene data show CDR1 as SGDLS and CDR2 as YYNGEE. The CDR3 protein is CASGGTGVGGELFF. CDR3 nucleotides: TGTGCCAGCGGGGGGACCGGAGTGGGCGGGGAGCTGTTTTTT.

The chain uses TRBV19 and TRBJ1-5; D not resolved. Trimming left V 1 base short and J 9 bases short, with 7 bases between. Germline CDR1 is LNHDA and CDR2 is SQIVND (reference sequence). The CDR3 spans 12 residues. The CDR3 DNA reads TGTGCCAGTAGTATAGCCCCAGGGCCCCAGCATTTT. Its protein is CASSIAPGPQHF.

The rearrangement joins TRBV5-4 to TRBJ2-5, with a possible D match to TRBD2 (7 bases). Germline V gene data show CDR1 as SGHNT and CDR2 as YYREEE (reference sequence). V lost 4 bases and J lost 2, with 18 bases in between. This CDR3 is 16 amino acids long. Here the CDR3 reads CASSPWGGALQETQYF. The CDR3 nucleotides are TGTGCCAGCAGCCCGTGGGGGGGGGCGCTTCAAGAGACCCAGTACTTC.

In its sample, this clone was seen once. CDR3 sequence: CASSGRANIQYF. The CDR3 DNA is TGTGCCAGCAGCGGTCGGGCGAACATTCAGTACTTC. The rearrangement links TRBV27 to TRBJ2-4; D ambiguous. The CDR3 extends over 12 amino acids. V shed 6 bases and J shed 7 bases, with 10 bases lying between them. Germline V gene sequence: CDR1 MNHEY, CDR2 SMNVEV (reference sequence).

V and J are TRBV27 and TRBJ2-7; the match to TRBD2 covers 16 bases. Germline V CDR1 and CDR2: MNHEY, SMNVEV (reference sequence). The CDR3 totals 18 residues. Trimming cost V 0 bases and J 4 bases; bases outside gene matches: 6. CDR3 bases: TGTGCCAGCAGTTTATCGGGACTAGCGGGAGGGCCCGGGTACGAGCAGTACTTC. This translates into CASSLSGLAGGPGYEQYF.

The gene calls are TRBV19 and TRBJ2-5, with D hard to call. CDR1 and CDR2 (germline): LNHDA, SQIVND (reference sequence). The CDR3 length is 13 residues. Deletions cut 4 bases from V and 4 bases from J, with 10 bases between. CDR3 in DNA: TGTGCCAGTAGTACAATTGCGAGAGAGACCCAGTACTTC. Translating gives CASSTIARETQYF.

This sequence joins TRBV28 and TRBJ2-7; tentatively, D is TRBD1 (6 bases). The CDR3 consists of 12 residues. Per the germline V gene, CDR1 is MDHEN and CDR2 is SYDVKM. Trimming pared 7 bases from V and 5 bases from J, leaving 12 bases between. The CDR3: CASNRQEHEQYF. The CDR3 coding sequence is TGTGCCAGCAACCGACAGGAACACGAGCAGTACTTC.

This clone was observed a handful of times. The chain uses TRBV28 and TRBJ2-3, with TRBD1 matching 9 bases. CDR3 length: 15 residues. The J segment lost 8 bases and the V segment lost 4 bases, leaving 10 bases of the junction unmatched. Germline CDR1 is MDHEN and CDR2 is SYDVKM. The CDR3 spells CASSSSGQGHGTQYF. CDR3 DNA sequence: TGTGCCAGCAGTTCCTCGGGACAGGGACACGGTACGCAGTATTTT.

This rearrangement joins TRBV5-5 to TRBJ2-3, with 8 bases fitting TRBD1. V gave up 7 bases and J gave up 2 bases; unmatched junction bases: 3. The germline gives CDR1 SGHKS, CDR2 YYEKEE (reference sequence). This CDR3 spans 13 amino acids. CDR3 amino acids: CASGQGATDTQYF. The CDR3 DNA follows: TGTGCCAGCGGGCAGGGGGCCACAGATACGCAGTATTTT. The variable domain in full, with the rest retrieved from reference TRBV5-5 and TRBJ2-3, is DAGVTQSPTHLIKTRGQQVTLRCSPISGHKSVSWYQQVLGQGPQFIFQYYEKEERGRGNFPDRFSARQFPNYSSELNVNALLLGDSALYLCASGQGATDTQYFGPGTRLTVL.

J is TRBJ2-2 and V is TRBV7-2; D is undetermined. Germline V lookup: CDR1 SGHTA, CDR2 FQGNSA. The CDR3 has 15 residues. V was trimmed by 1 base and J by 6 bases, leaving 12 bases between them. The CDR3 DNA follows: TGTGCCAGCAGCTTAGTTGCGGCGGCTGCCGGGGAGCTGTTTTTT. Its protein product is CASSLVAAAAGELFF.

V usage is TRBV4-1 and J usage is TRBJ2-3; D gene uncertain. V shed 0 bases and J shed 1 base, with 2 bases lying between them. The CDR3 spans 13 residues. Germline V CDR1 and CDR2: MGHRA, YSYEKL. The CDR3 nucleotides are TGCGCCAGCAGCCAAGACGGCACAGATACGCAGTATTTT. This translates into CASSQDGTDTQYF.

This chain uses TRBV5-5 with TRBJ1-2; the D is unclear. CDR3 length: 14 amino acids. CDR1 is SGHKS and CDR2 is YYEKEE in the germline V gene (reference sequence). Trimming removed 0 bases at V and 5 bases at J, with 11 bases between. The CDR3 region has the DNA TGTGCCAGCAGCTTGGAAACGCGTAATTATGGCTACACCTTC. Translated: CASSLETRNYGYTF.

This sequence joins TRBV7-2 and TRBJ1-5; the D is unclear. CDR3 length equals 13 residues. Trimming took 0 bases from V and 4 from J, leaving 4 bases between them. The germline V gene encodes CDR1 SGHTA and CDR2 FQGNSA. The CDR3: CASSLAVNQPQHF. CDR3 nucleotides: TGTGCCAGCAGCTTAGCAGTTAATCAGCCCCAGCATTTT.

There are many counts of this clone. The chain uses TRBV6-5 and TRBJ2-2; D is possibly TRBD1 or TRBD2 (5 bases each). The CDR3 consists of 16 residues. CDR1 and CDR2 (germline): MNHEY, SVGAGI. With 0 bases removed from V and 1 base from J, the gap between germline ends came to 9 bases. CDR3 nucleotide sequence: TGTGCCAGCAGTTACTCGAATGGGGGGAACACCGGGGAGCTGTTTTTT. It encodes CASSYSNGGNTGELFF.

J is TRBJ2-5 and V is TRBV10-1, with D possibly matching TRBD1 (6 bases). The J call could be wrong; TRBJ2-7 is a better fit for the DNA end. The CDR3 totals 13 residues. Germline CDR1 WNHNN, CDR2 SYGVQD (reference sequence). The CDR3 protein is CASSGAGDHEQYF. The DNA for the CDR3 is TGCGCCAGCAGTGGGGCAGGGGACCACGAGCAGTACTTC.

For the CDR3, the DNA is TGTGCCAGTAGTGGGCGTAACGCGGGACAGCCCCAGCATTTT. Translating gives CASSGRNAGQPQHF. The chain has TRBV19 and TRBJ1-5; D is ambiguous. Per the germline V gene, CDR1 is LNHDA and CDR2 is SQIVND (reference sequence). The CDR3 has 14 amino acids. V lost 5 bases to trimming and J lost 7 bases, with 15 bases between them.

The genes are TRBV5-4 and TRBJ1-1, with no clear D. Trimming stripped 1 base from V and 5 bases from J, with 6 bases between. The germline V gene encodes CDR1 SGHNT and CDR2 YYREEE (reference sequence). There are 12 residues in the CDR3. CDR3 sequence (DNA): TGTGCCAGCAGCTTGCCTGGGACTGAAGCTTTCTTT. It codes for CASSLPGTEAFF.

V gene TRBV28 combines with J gene TRBJ2-5; TRBD1 matches 8 bases. Trimming removed 6 bases from V and 3 bases from J; junction bases left unmatched: 9. CDR3 size: 15 residues. Germline CDR1 is MDHEN and CDR2 is SYDVKM. CDR3 sequence reads: CASSASGTGKETQYF. The CDR3 nucleotides are TGTGCCAGCAGCGCAAGTGGGACAGGAAAAGAGACCCAGTACTTC.

This chain joins TRBV11-2 and TRBJ1-2; tentative D call: TRBD1 (6 bases). The CDR3 contains 15 residues. Trimming removed 6 bases at V and 4 bases at J, with 18 bases between. Germline lookup yields CDR1 SGHAT and CDR2 FQNNGV. CDR3: CASSQNRDRSYGYTF. The DNA of the CDR3 is TGTGCCAGCAGTCAAAACAGGGATCGGTCCTATGGCTACACCTTC.

The V gene is TRBV7-2, the J gene TRBJ2-7; D may be TRBD2 (5 bases). The CDR3 contains 13 residues. Looked up from germline, CDR1 is SGHTA and CDR2 is FQGNSA. Deletions cut 8 bases from V and 5 bases from J, with 16 bases between. DNA of the CDR3: TGTGCCAGCGGTATATCGCACGGGAACGAGCAGTACTTC. Amino acids: CASGISHGNEQYF.